This is a list of T cell receptor beta chains from one sample in a study of T cells in localized non-small cell lung cancer. Method: immunoSEQ multiplex PCR; TCRdb's copy keeps in-frame clones and lacks some. The sample has around 3,000 clones, approximately 24% seen once; the top ten hold about 12%. The material was normal lung tissue next to the tumor, obtained before any cancer treatment. All receptors derive from a male donor at least 60 years old with stage II lung adenocarcinoma. CDR3s leave out the opening cysteine and the closing phenylalanine or tryptophan. Some rows mark clone size as missing; the rest say once, few, many or name a class of expanded clone.

>once|TRBV28|TRBJ1-5
ASRRWGSNQPQH
>few|TRBV28|TRBJ1-2
ASSFGAGGAQFGYT
>large|TRBV6-8|TRBJ2-1
ASAGSQANEQF
>few|TRBV6-8|TRBJ1-4
ASRKTGINEKLF
>NA|TRBV30|TRBJ1-1
AQTGVNTEAF
>medium-sized|TRBV6-8|TRBJ1-2
ASSLDRGAGGYT
>few|TRBV19|TRBJ2-6
ASSHGGQGSGANVLT
>few|TRBV11-3|TRBJ2-1
ASSRGTGMTYNEQF
>few|TRBV29-1|TRBJ2-7
SVMTVDYEQY
>NA|TRBV28|TRBJ2-7
ASSLKSGGGSLYEQY
>few|TRBV11-3|TRBJ1-1
ASSLFKVQNAEAF
>few|TRBV6-8|TRBJ2-5
ASSYSVPGRETQY
>NA|TRBV30|TRBJ2-7
AWEKDRGTYEQY
>NA|TRBV11-3|TRBJ1-2
ASSLREVLYGYT
>NA|TRBV10-1|TRBJ1-1
ASSESTLAF
>NA|TRBV9|TRBJ1-1
ASSVTGGNQAF
>NA|TRBV6-8|TRBJ2-7
ASSLRRESYEQY
>NA|TRBV11-3|TRBJ1-1
ASTVDRSNTEAF
>few|TRBV11-3|TRBJ1-1
ASSPRTGHTEAF
>NA|TRBV29-1|TRBJ2-6
SVEDRGGEASGANVLT
>NA|TRBV29-1|TRBJ1-1
SVVMGTQNTEAF
>NA|TRBV14|TRBJ1-1
ASSLQNTRDSSEAF
>once|TRBV14|TRBJ2-7
ASSQRGVLYEQY
>NA|TRBV18|TRBJ2-7
ASSPLEGSSYEQY
>few|TRBV9|TRBJ2-1
ASKAQLGTGAYNEQF
>NA|TRBV19|TRBJ1-1
ASSLRTSSNSEAF
>medium-sized|TRBV11-3|TRBJ2-1
ASSPAERVSYNEQF
>few|TRBV12-5|TRBJ1-1
ASGLPMTGENEAF
>many|TRBV11-3|TRBJ2-7
ASSRGQGLPYEQY
>few|TRBV9|TRBJ1-1
ASSSRDSYTEAF
>NA|TRBV5-1|TRBJ2-7
ASSLELAGTYEQY
>NA|TRBV29-1|TRBJ2-2
SVNEGGTGELF
>few|TRBV6-8|TRBJ2-1
ASSISQGGDEQF
>NA|TRBV18|TRBJ1-1
ASSPPTGENTEAF
>few|TRBV12-2|TRBJ1-5
ATTTGQGDQPQH
>few|TRBV28|TRBJ2-1
ASGILAGGDNEQF
>few|TRBV6-8|TRBJ1-2
ATSIPYDRGYT
>few|TRBV28|TRBJ2-2
ASRDVNTGELF
>NA|TRBV11-3|TRBJ2-1
ASRDAGRMDEQF
>medium-sized|TRBV9|TRBJ1-3
ASSATGDPGNTIY
>few|TRBV30|TRBJ2-5
AWQPPGLAGQETQY
>NA|TRBV19|TRBJ2-2
ASGDSNTGELF
>few|TRBV5-1|TRBJ2-3
ASSQGLVTDTQY
>NA|TRBV9|TRBJ2-5
ASSRYRASAVETQY
>NA|TRBV5-1|TRBJ1-1
ASSLAGQGTNTEAF
>NA|TRBV5-1|TRBJ2-1
ASSLGLAAGFGYNEQF
>medium-sized|TRBV11-3|TRBJ1-2
ASSLSGGEYGYT